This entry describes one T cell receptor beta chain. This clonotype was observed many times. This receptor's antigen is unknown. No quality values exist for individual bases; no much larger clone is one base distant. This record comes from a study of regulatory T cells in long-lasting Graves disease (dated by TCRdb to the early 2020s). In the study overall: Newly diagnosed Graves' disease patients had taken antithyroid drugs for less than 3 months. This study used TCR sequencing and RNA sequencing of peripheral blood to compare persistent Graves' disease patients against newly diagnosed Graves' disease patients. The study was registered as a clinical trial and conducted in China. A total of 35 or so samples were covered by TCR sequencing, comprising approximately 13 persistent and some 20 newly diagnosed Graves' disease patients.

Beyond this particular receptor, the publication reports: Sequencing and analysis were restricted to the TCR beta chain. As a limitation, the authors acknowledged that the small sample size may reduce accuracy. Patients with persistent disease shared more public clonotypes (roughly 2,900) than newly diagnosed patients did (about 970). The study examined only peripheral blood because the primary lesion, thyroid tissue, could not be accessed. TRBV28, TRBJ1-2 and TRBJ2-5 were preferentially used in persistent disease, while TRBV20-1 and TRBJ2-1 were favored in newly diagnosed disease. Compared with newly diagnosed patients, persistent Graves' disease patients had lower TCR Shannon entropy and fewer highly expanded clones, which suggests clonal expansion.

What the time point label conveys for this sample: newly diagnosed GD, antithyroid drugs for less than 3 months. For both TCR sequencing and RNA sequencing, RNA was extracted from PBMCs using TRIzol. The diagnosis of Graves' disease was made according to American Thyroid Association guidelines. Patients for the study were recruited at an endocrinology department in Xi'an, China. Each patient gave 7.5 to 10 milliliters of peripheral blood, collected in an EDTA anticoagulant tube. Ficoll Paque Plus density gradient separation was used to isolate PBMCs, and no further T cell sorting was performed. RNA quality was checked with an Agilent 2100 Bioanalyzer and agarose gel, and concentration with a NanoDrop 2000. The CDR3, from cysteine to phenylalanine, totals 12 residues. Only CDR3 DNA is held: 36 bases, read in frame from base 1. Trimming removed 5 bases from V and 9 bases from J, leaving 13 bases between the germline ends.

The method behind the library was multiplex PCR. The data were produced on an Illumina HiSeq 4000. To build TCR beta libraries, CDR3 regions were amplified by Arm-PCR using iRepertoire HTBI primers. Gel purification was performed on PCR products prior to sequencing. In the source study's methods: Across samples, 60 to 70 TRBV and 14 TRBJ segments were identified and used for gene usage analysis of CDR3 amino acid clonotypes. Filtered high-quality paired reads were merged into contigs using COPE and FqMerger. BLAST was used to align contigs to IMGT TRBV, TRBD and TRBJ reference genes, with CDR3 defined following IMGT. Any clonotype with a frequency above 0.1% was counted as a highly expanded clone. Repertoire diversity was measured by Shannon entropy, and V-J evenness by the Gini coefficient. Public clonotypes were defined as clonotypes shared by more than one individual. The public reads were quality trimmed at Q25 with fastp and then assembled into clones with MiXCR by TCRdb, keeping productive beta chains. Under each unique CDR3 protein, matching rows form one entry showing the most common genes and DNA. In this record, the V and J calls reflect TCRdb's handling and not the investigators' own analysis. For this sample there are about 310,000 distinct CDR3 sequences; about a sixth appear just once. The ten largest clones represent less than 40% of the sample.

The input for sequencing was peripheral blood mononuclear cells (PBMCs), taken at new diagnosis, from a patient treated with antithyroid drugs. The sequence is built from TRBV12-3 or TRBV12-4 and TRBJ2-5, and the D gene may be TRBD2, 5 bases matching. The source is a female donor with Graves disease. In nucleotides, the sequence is TGTGCCAGCAGTCCCGAGCCCGGGGCCCAGTACTTC. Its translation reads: CASSPEPGAQYF.